These T cell receptor beta chains were read from a single sample in a study of T cell changes during pregnancy in multiple sclerosis. The data were produced by immunoSEQ multiplex PCR, yet TCRdb's version contains in-frame clones alone and is incomplete. Seen here are some 81,000 clones, under 95% observed once, and the top ten hold 2.6%. This material consisted of peripheral blood, taken after pregnancy. The receptors shown here come from a female donor in good health, enrolled as a control in a pregnancy study. Both conserved end residues are part of each CDR3. A D gene is named only where the DNA matches it firmly. Only part of the rows carry a size: once, few, many, or a class if the clone is expanded.

V: TRBV18
D: NA
J: TRBJ2-7
length: 17
size: NA
CDR3: CASSLSPAGSASYEQYF
DNA: TGTGCCAGCTCACTTTCCCCGGCGGGGTCCGCCTCCTACGAGCAGTACTTC

V: TRBV27
D: NA
J: TRBJ2-6
length: 15
size: NA
CDR3: CASSQQSSGANVLTF
DNA: TGTGCCAGCAGTCAACAGAGCTCTGGGGCCAACGTCCTGACTTTC

V: TRBV6-1
D: NA
J: TRBJ2-5
length: 17
size: NA
CDR3: CASSAAVGSGSEETQYF
DNA: TGTGCCAGCAGTGCCGCGGTGGGGAGCGGATCGGAAGAGACCCAGTACTTC

V: TRBV30
D: NA
J: TRBJ1-5
length: 18
size: few
CDR3: CAWSVSGHRSPPNQPQHF
DNA: TGTGCCTGGAGTGTATCAGGACATCGGTCCCCTCCTAATCAGCCCCAGCATTTT

V: TRBV2
D: NA
J: TRBJ2-7
length: 12
size: NA
CDR3: CAGRQTTYEQYF
DNA: TGTGCCGGACGACAGACGACTTACGAGCAGTACTTC

V: TRBV29-1
D: NA
J: TRBJ2-3
length: 14
size: NA
CDR3: CSVQRVADTDTQYF
DNA: TGCAGCGTTCAGCGGGTGGCGGACACAGATACGCAGTATTTT

V: TRBV19
D: TRBD1
J: TRBJ2-3
length: 15
size: NA
CDR3: CASSRQGMGPDTQYF
DNA: TGTGCCAGTAGTCGACAGGGAATGGGTCCAGATACGCAGTATTTT

V: TRBV28
D: TRBD2
J: TRBJ2-7
length: 15
size: once
CDR3: CASRATSGSSYEQYF
DNA: TGTGCCAGCAGAGCTACTAGCGGGAGTTCCTACGAGCAGTACTTC

V: TRBV2
D: TRBD1
J: TRBJ2-3
length: 15
size: NA
CDR3: CASSNLGQGPDTQYF
DNA: TGTGCCAGCAGCAACCTGGGACAGGGGCCAGATACGCAGTATTTT

V: TRBV5-1
D: TRBD1
J: TRBJ2-3
length: 16
size: NA
CDR3: CASSFDSQGPTDTQYF
DNA: TGCGCCAGCAGCTTTGACTCACAGGGGCCCACAGATACGCAGTATTTT